The sequence of this T cell receptor (beta chain) was determined in a study of blood T cells in healthy people across ages. Trimming stripped 8 bases from V and 0 bases from J, with 11 bases between. From germline, CDR1 is SEHNR and CDR2 FQNEAQ (reference sequence). This CDR3 has 14 amino acids. With a J-beta primer mix and a sample-barcoded 5' primer, a second PCR ran roughly 6 to 12 cycles. Every sample returned 2.5 million or more CDR3-containing paired-end reads. In TCRdb, the 5' RACE reads were re-called with MiXCR into one record per CDR3 protein. The sample records 1.5 million to 2 million distinct CDR3 sequences, about 49% being singletons. Concerning this clonotype: Its cognate antigen is unknown.

Study-wide results and caveats: Donor CMV infection status was unknown, possibly confounding age-related changes in expanded clonotypes.

The gene calls are TRBV7-9 and TRBJ2-1, with D perhaps matching TRBD1 or TRBD2 (6 bases each). The receptor was derived from a woman aged 40 to 50 in good health. Sequenced input: blood. The CDR3 coding sequence is TGTGCCAGCGGGGGGCCTAGCTCCTACAATGAGCAGTTCTTC. Protein sequence: CASGGPSSYNEQFF.